The 24 T cell receptor beta chains given below trace back to one sample, sequenced in a study of T cells in Graves' hyperthyroidism and ophthalmopathy. There were TCR beta CDR3 regions amplified from RNA transcripts. Initially, a first-round RT-PCR of the TCR CDR3 employed the HTBI primer set. Using its own MiXCR run on the multiplex PCR reads, TCRdb lists one record per CDR3 protein. The sample contains under 350,000 distinct CDR3 sequences, roughly 18% of which appear only once. Sequencing input: blood. These receptor sequences come from a woman between 45 and 60 years old with Graves' hyperthyroidism.

The V and J genes are TRBV7-3 and TRBJ2-5; tentative D call: TRBD1 (6 bases). The CDR3 has 13 residues. The germline V and J ends were trimmed by 5 bases and 4 bases, with 11 bases remaining between them. Germline assignment: CDR1 SGHTA and CDR2 FQGTGA. In DNA, the CDR3 is TGTGCCAGCAGCCTCAGACAGGCAGAGACCCAGTACTTC. It encodes CASSLRQAETQYF.

The chain carries TRBV20-1 and TRBJ2-2; 14 bases are shared with TRBD2. The CDR3 is 17 amino acids. CDR1 and CDR2 (germline): DFQATT, SNEGSKA (reference sequence). V shed 5 bases, J shed 5 bases, and the junction held 10 bases outside the gene matches. The CDR3 DNA reads TGCAGTGCTCAACCGGGACTAGCGGGAGTAAGGACCGGGGAGCTGTTTTTT. Its protein is CSAQPGLAGVRTGELFF.

This clonotype was found a few times. The chain combines TRBV5-4 with TRBJ2-3; 7 bases match TRBD1. The CDR3 extends over 14 amino acids. The trim removed 5 bases at V and 3 bases at J, leaving 6 bases unmatched. From germline, CDR1 is SGHNT and CDR2 YYREEE (reference sequence). CDR3 region: CASSGGQLTDTQYF. CDR3 coding DNA: TGTGCCAGCAGTGGGGGACAGTTAACAGATACGCAGTATTTT.

This clonotype came up many times. The CDR3 is CASSLRLFSYNEQFF. Here the CDR3 DNA reads TGTGCCAGCAGCTTAAGGCTGTTCTCCTACAATGAGCAGTTCTTC. The rearrangement uses TRBV7-2 and TRBJ2-1; D is ambiguous. This CDR3 is 15 amino acids long. V gave up 2 bases and J gave up 0 bases, with 8 bases separating them. CDR1 and CDR2 (germline): SGHTA, FQGNSA.

This clonotype has a handful of counts. The chain is built from TRBV7-9 and TRBJ1-2; TRBD1 might be the D (5 bases). V was pared by 8 bases and J by 3 bases, with 10 bases between. The germline V gene has CDR1 SEHNR and CDR2 FQNEAQ (reference sequence). There are 12 residues in the CDR3. The DNA for the CDR3 is TGTGCCAGCTGGCAGGGTCACTATGGCTACACCTTC. Residues: CASWQGHYGYTF.

V and J are TRBV5-8 and TRBJ2-3; D remains ambiguous. CDR1 and CDR2 (germline): SGHTS, YDEGEE. The V and J ends lost 6 bases and 5 bases respectively, with 19 bases between them. This CDR3 is built from 15 residues. The CDR3 DNA reads TGTGCCAGCACCGTTAGGACGGGCGGAAAAGATACGCAGTATTTT. Translated, it gives CASTVRTGGKDTQYF.

The chain carries TRBV29-1 and TRBJ2-1, with 8 positions matching TRBD2. This CDR3 has 16 residues. CDR1 and CDR2 from the germline V gene are SQVTM and ANQGSEA. Trimming took 3 bases from V and 8 from J; bases not matched to a gene: 15. CDR3 amino acids: CSVESPAGAPQYEQFF. DNA of the CDR3: TGCAGCGTTGAGTCACCAGCGGGAGCCCCCCAATATGAGCAGTTCTTC.

This clonotype was seen more than once but under ten times. V and J are TRBV2 and TRBJ2-1; D might be TRBD2 (5 bases). Germline V gene data show CDR1 as SNHLY and CDR2 as FYNNEI. V lost 4 bases and J lost 3, with 13 bases in between. The CDR3 loop spans 15 amino acids. CDR3 region: CASSVQLEGYNEQFF. The CDR3 DNA follows: TGTGCCAGCAGTGTTCAACTAGAGGGCTACAATGAGCAGTTCTTC.

This clonotype was counted many times. The chain is built from TRBV12-3 or TRBV12-4 and TRBJ2-5; D perhaps matches TRBD2 (7 bases). The V and J ends lost 5 bases and 6 bases respectively, with 16 bases between them. The CDR3 is made up of 14 amino acids. The CDR3 sequence is CASSLYREGKTQYF. The CDR3 DNA is TGTGCCAGCAGTCTCTACAGGGAGGGAAAGACCCAGTACTTC.

This chain joins TRBV5-8 and TRBJ2-7; tentative D call: TRBD1 (6 bases). CDR3 length: 12 amino acids. Germline-derived CDR1 and CDR2 are SGHTS and YDEGEE. Trimming took off 3 bases at V and 7 bases at J, with 11 bases between the two ends. CDR3: CASSYGTQEQYV. CDR3 in DNA: TGTGCCAGCAGCTACGGGACACAAGAGCAGTACGTC.

The chain uses TRBV4-1 and TRBJ2-7, with TRBD1 matching 8 bases. The CDR3 is made up of 16 amino acids. Germline V gene sequence: CDR1 MGHRA, CDR2 YSYEKL. After removal of 5 bases from V and 2 bases from J, the junction contained 11 bases not matched to a gene. CDR3 coding DNA: TGCGCCAGCAGCGAACGTAACAGGGGGTTTACCTACGAGCAGTACTTC. This codes for CASSERNRGFTYEQYF.

This clonotype occurred once. The J gene is TRBJ2-1, the V gene TRBV18; D is perhaps TRBD1 (6 bases). The CDR3 covers 14 residues. Between the trimmed V and J ends, which lost 4 bases and 0 bases, there was a span of 7 bases. Germline V gene sequence: CDR1 KGHSH, CDR2 LQKENI. The CDR3 DNA sequence: TGTGCCAGCTCACGGGACACCTCCTACAATGAGCAGTTCTTC. It translates to CASSRDTSYNEQFF. Using reference TRBV18 and TRBJ2-1 for the parts outside the CDR3, the full variable domain is NAGVMQNPRHLVRRRGQEARLRCSPMKGHSHVYWYRQLPEEGLKFMVYLQKENIIDESGMPKERFSAEFPKEGPSILRIQQVVRGDSAAYFCASSRDTSYNEQFFGPGTRLTVL.

The chain couples TRBV27 to TRBJ2-3; 10 nucleotides match TRBD2. The CDR3 length is 15 residues. V shed 5 bases and J 6 bases; nucleotides not matched to a gene: 8. From germline, CDR1 is MNHEY and CDR2 SMNVEV (reference sequence). The CDR3 loop is CASSRLAGVPDTQYF. The CDR3 DNA follows: TGTGCCAGCAGTCGTCTAGCGGGAGTTCCTGATACGCAGTATTTT.

This clonotype turned up a few times. The gene calls are TRBV7-9 and TRBJ2-1; 9 bases map to TRBD2. The CDR3 runs to 15 residues. Germline loops: CDR1 SEHNR, CDR2 FQNEAQ (reference sequence). V shed 8 bases, J shed 2 bases, and the junction held 7 bases outside the gene matches. The CDR3 nucleotides read TGTGCCAGCTACCCCCCTAGCGGGACCTACAATGAGCAGTTCTTC. Translation: CASYPPSGTYNEQFF.

The chain couples TRBV5-8 to TRBJ1-2; D gene ambiguous. Trimming cost V 3 bases and J 3 bases, with 18 bases left between them. The CDR3 extends over 16 amino acids. Germline CDR1 reads SGHTS; CDR2 reads YDEGEE. CDR3 residues: CASSWMREFGDYGYTF. The CDR3, as DNA: TGTGCCAGCAGCTGGATGAGGGAATTTGGGGACTATGGCTACACCTTC.

This clonotype was observed many times. This chain joins TRBV13 and TRBJ1-2; 7 nucleotides align to TRBD1. The junction had 8 bases not matched to a gene; V was cut back by 3 bases and J by 1 base. The CDR3 has 16 residues. Germline V gene sequence: CDR1 PRHDT, CDR2 FYEKMQ (reference sequence). CDR3 nucleotide sequence: TGTGCCAGCAGCTTGGACAGGACAGAGGGTAACTATGGCTACACCTTC. Protein sequence: CASSLDRTEGNYGYTF.

The chain's CDR3 is CASSQTGTNNEQFF. The CDR3 nucleotides are TGCGCCAGCAGCCAAACTGGGACTAACAATGAGCAGTTCTTC. This sequence joins TRBV4-1 and TRBJ2-1; 7 bases map to TRBD2. Germline values: CDR1 MGHRA, CDR2 YSYEKL. V lost 2 bases to trimming and J lost 5 bases; unmatched junction nucleotides: 3. The CDR3 is made up of 14 amino acids.

This clonotype showed up many times. This chain connects TRBV20-1 to TRBJ2-5; 12 positions agree with TRBD2. The CDR3 runs 19 residues. CDR1 is DFQATT, CDR2 SNEGSKA, per germline (reference sequence). The V and J ends lost 0 bases and 4 bases, in that order; junction bases with no gene match: 15. The CDR3 spells CSARDLSPGLAGWGETQYF. The CDR3 DNA reads as TGCAGTGCTAGAGATCTCAGCCCGGGACTAGCGGGTTGGGGAGAGACCCAGTACTTC.

The chain couples TRBV19 to TRBJ2-4, with D possibly being TRBD2 (6 bases). V lost 3 bases to trimming and J lost 0 bases, with 12 bases between them. Germline CDR1 LNHDA, CDR2 SQIVND (reference sequence). This CDR3 comprises 16 residues. CDR3 bases: TGTGCCAGTAGTATTTGGGGGGTTCAAGCCAAAAACATTCAGTACTTC. As protein: CASSIWGVQAKNIQYF.

V gene TRBV5-1 combines with J gene TRBJ1-6; D call uncertain. The CDR3 runs 13 residues. V was pared by 7 bases and J by 10 bases, with 15 bases between. The germline V gene encodes CDR1 SGHRS and CDR2 YFSETQ. In DNA, the CDR3 is TGCGCCAGCCGCTGGGGAGGAGTCTCACCCCTCCACTTT. Amino acid sequence: CASRWGGVSPLHF.

This clonotype was counted ten times or more. The chain links TRBV6-1 to TRBJ2-1, with 10 bases fitting TRBD1. V dropped 4 bases and J dropped 9; count of bases not matched to a gene: 3. The CDR3 covers 13 residues. Germline V gene data show CDR1 as MNHNS and CDR2 as SASEGT. CDR3 coding DNA: TGTGCCAGCAGTGTGGGACAGGGGATTGAGCAGTTCTTC. Its protein is CASSVGQGIEQFF.

This clonotype was detected only a few times. V is TRBV5-4 and J is TRBJ2-3; a weak D match, TRBD1 (5 bases). Trimming cost V 2 bases and J 5 bases, with 18 bases left between them. This CDR3 is 16 amino acids long. CDR1 and CDR2 from the germline V gene are SGHNT and YYREEE (reference sequence). The CDR3 spells CASSFGFGAREDTQYF. CDR3 bases: TGTGCCAGCAGCTTCGGTTTTGGGGCTAGAGAAGATACGCAGTATTTT.

This clonotype was counted between two and nine times. The rearrangement joins TRBV6-1 to TRBJ2-7; D could derive from TRBD1 or TRBD2 (5 bases each). This CDR3 is built from 15 residues. V was cut by 5 bases and J by 5 bases, with 19 bases left in between. CDR1 MNHNS and CDR2 SASEGT come from the germline V gene. The CDR3, as DNA: TGTGCCAGCAGTCAAGTGGGACGGTGGGACGACGAGCAGTACTTC. It translates to CASSQVGRWDDEQYF.

This clonotype was found once. A much larger clone lies one base from this, so it may be a read error. The V gene is TRBV20-1, the J gene TRBJ2-1; TRBD2 aligns across 11 bases. Germline CDR1 and CDR2: DFQATT and SNEGSKA (reference sequence). The CDR3 sequence is 18 residues long. The CDR3 coding sequence is TGCAGTGCTAGAGATCGGGCGGTGGGGACTAGCGGAGACAATGGGCAGTTCTTC. Translating gives CSARDRAVGTSGDNGQFF.